Listed here are 24 T cell receptor beta chains from one sample, sequenced in a study of shared clonotypes between healthy human individuals. Assay used: immunoSEQ multiplex PCR; TCRdb lists only in-frame clones, some missing. In the table there are 80,000 to 100,000 clones, approximately 70% of which are singletons. Sequences were obtained from memory CD8+ T cells sorted from blood. Subset described: CD45RO+ cells pooled with CCR7-negative TemRA cells. These receptors came from a man between 25 and 39 years old in good health.

The V call is TRBV2, the J call TRBJ2-1; D gene unclear. Trimming cost V 7 bases and J 9 bases, with 7 bases left between them. CDR1 and CDR2 (germline): SNHLY, FYNNEI. The CDR3 is made up of 10 amino acids. CDR3 nucleotides: TGTGCCAGCATATCCGGTGAGCAGTTCTTC. It specifies CASISGEQFF.

With regard to this clone: Being one base from a much bigger clone, this may be a read error. The rearrangement uses TRBV6-6 and TRBJ2-7, with D hard to call. CDR3 length: 11 amino acids. CDR1 and CDR2 from the germline V gene are MNHNY and SVGAGI (reference sequence). Trimming left V 4 bases short and J 4 bases short, with 5 bases between. The CDR3 bases are TGTGCCAGCAGTTCCCGATACGAGCAGTACTTC. Residues: CASSSRYEQYF.

This clone was picked up one time. The rearrangement links TRBV7-8 to TRBJ2-3; no firm D call. CDR1 SGHVS and CDR2 FQNEAQ come from the germline V gene. V was trimmed by 2 bases and J by 4 bases, leaving 10 bases between them. The CDR3 is made up of 14 amino acids. The CDR3 here is CASSLSVPPDTQYF. The DNA for the CDR3 is TGTGCCAGCAGCTTATCCGTCCCCCCAGATACGCAGTATTTT. Supplemented by reference TRBV7-8 and TRBJ2-3, the full variable domain reads GAGVSQSPRYKVAKRGQDVALRCDPISGHVSLFWYQQALGQGPEFLTYFQNEAQLDKSGLPSDRFFAERPEGSVSTLKIQRTQQEDSAVYLCASSLSVPPDTQYFGPGTRLTVL.

This chain joins TRBV28 and TRBJ2-7; TRBD2 aligns across 7 bases. The CDR3 runs 17 residues. V shed 4 bases and J 2 bases; nucleotides not matched to a gene: 14. Germline CDR1 and CDR2: MDHEN and SYDVKM. The CDR3 DNA sequence: TGTGCCAGCAGTTCCCTCGTCATACGGACTAGAACCTACGAGCAGTACTTC. This codes for CASSSLVIRTRTYEQYF.

The rearrangement links TRBV21-1 to TRBJ2-1; TRBD1, the table's D call, lacks a check against the DNA. TRBV21-1 is termed a pseudogene. The CDR3 consists of 19 residues. The CDR3 is CASSKLPPGQGRNGNEQFF. CDR3 nucleotide sequence: TGTGCCAGCAGCAAATTACCCCCGGGACAGGGGAGGAACGGCAATGAGCAGTTCTTC.

This clone was found a few times. The CDR3 bases are TGTGCCAGCAGTCTCGGGGGCGGGGAGCTGTTTTTT. The encoded protein is CASSLGGGELFF. The genes are TRBV27 and TRBJ2-2; the D gene is possibly TRBD2 (6 bases). The CDR3 extends over 12 amino acids. Germline lookup yields CDR1 MNHEY and CDR2 SMNVEV (reference sequence). V was clipped by 5 bases and J by 7 bases, with 8 bases between them.

Only one count was recorded for this clone. The chain is built from TRBV7-9 and TRBJ1-4; D not certain. V was shortened by 4 bases and J by 7 bases, with 13 bases between the two germline ends. This CDR3 contains 14 residues. CDR1 and CDR2 (germline): SEHNR, FQNEAQ (reference sequence). CDR3 loop: CASSSFWGGEKLFF. The CDR3 region has the DNA TGTGCCAGCAGCTCATTCTGGGGTGGTGAAAAACTGTTTTTT.

The chain uses TRBV6-1 and TRBJ2-3; possible D gene TRBD2, 6 bases. Trimming stripped 6 bases from V and 0 bases from J, with 10 bases between. CDR1 is MNHNS, CDR2 SASEGT, per germline. The CDR3 length is 14 residues. CDR3 residues: CASRSSESTDTQYF. The DNA for the CDR3 is TGTGCCAGCAGATCTAGCGAAAGCACAGATACGCAGTATTTT.

The chain uses TRBV15 and TRBJ2-3, with TRBD2 as a possible D gene (6 bases). The CDR3 length is 13 residues. V lost 8 bases and J 2 bases, leaving 11 bases between the germline ends. Germline V gene lookup returns CDR1 LNHNV and CDR2 YYDKDF (reference sequence). In DNA form, the CDR3 reads TGTGCCACCCAGGCGGGGCTCACAGATACGCAGTATTTT. It yields the protein CATQAGLTDTQYF.

This clone showed up just a few times. The chain is built from TRBV7-6 and TRBJ2-5; 7 nucleotides align to TRBD1. The V gene end was trimmed by 4 bases and the J gene end by 5 bases; junction bases not matched to a gene: 4. Germline values: CDR1 SGHVS, CDR2 FNYEAQ. This CDR3 spans 13 amino acids. Written as DNA, the CDR3 is TGTGCCAGCAGCTACAGGGGTGCGGAGACCCAGTACTTC. It translates to CASSYRGAETQYF.

The chain uses TRBV7-9 and TRBJ2-1; TRBD2 aligns across 14 bases. This CDR3 comprises 17 residues. The germline V gene encodes CDR1 SEHNR and CDR2 FQNEAQ (reference sequence). Germline trimming cut 2 bases from V and 8 bases from J; bases unmatched to any gene: 8. CDR3 loop: CASSLKGLAGEGHEQFF. As DNA, the CDR3 is TGTGCCAGCAGCTTAAAGGGACTAGCGGGAGAAGGTCATGAGCAGTTCTTC.

Comments on this clone: The same CDR3 also results from other DNA sequences found in this sample. The chain carries TRBV29-1 and TRBJ1-1, with TRBD1 as a possible D gene (5 bases). The CDR3 covers 12 residues. V lost 6 bases and J 0 bases, leaving 8 bases between the germline ends. CDR1 SQVTM and CDR2 ANQGSEA come from the germline V gene. The CDR3 reads CSVGRMNTEAFF. DNA of the CDR3: TGCAGCGTGGGACGCATGAACACTGAAGCTTTCTTT.

This clone was detected a few times. CDR3 protein: CASKLAGGSSDTQYF. The DNA for the CDR3 is TGTGCCAGCAAACTAGCGGGAGGGAGTTCAGATACGCAGTATTTT. The chain has TRBV6-4 and TRBJ2-3; 13 nucleotides line up with TRBD2. Losses at the gene ends were 7 bases for V and 4 bases for J; bases not matched to a gene: 5. Germline lookup yields CDR1 MRHNA and CDR2 SNTAGT. The CDR3 spans 15 residues.

The rearrangement joins TRBV10-1 to TRBJ2-1, with a tentative D call TRBD2 (6 bases). From germline, CDR1 is WNHNN and CDR2 SYGVQD (reference sequence). This CDR3 has 16 amino acids. V was trimmed by 3 bases and J by 2 bases, leaving 14 bases between them. The CDR3 spells CASSDQGAGPYNEQFF. The CDR3 DNA follows: TGCGCCAGCAGTGACCAAGGCGCGGGACCCTACAATGAGCAGTTCTTC.

This sequence joins TRBV7-9 and TRBJ2-7; D is unclear. Germline V gives CDR1 SEHNR, CDR2 FQNEAQ (reference sequence). Trimming removed 1 base at V and 2 bases at J, with 9 bases between. The CDR3 covers 14 residues. Here the CDR3 reads CASSLDNRAYEQYF. DNA for the CDR3: TGTGCCAGCAGCTTAGATAATCGAGCCTACGAGCAGTACTTC. Full variable domain (outside the CDR3, taken from reference TRBV7-9 and TRBJ2-7): DTGVSQNPRHKITKRGQNVTFRCDPISEHNRLYWYRQTLGQGPEFLTYFQNEAQLEKSRLLSDRFSAERPKGSFSTLEIQRTEQGDSAMYLCASSLDNRAYEQYFGPGTRLTVT.

The genes are TRBV28 and TRBJ2-7; D may be TRBD1 or TRBD2 (5 bases each). V lost 1 base to trimming and J lost 0 bases, with 13 bases between them. Germline assignment: CDR1 MDHEN and CDR2 SYDVKM. This CDR3 contains 16 residues. The CDR3, as DNA: TGTGCCAGCAGTTTATTCACGGCCGGGACCTCCTACGAGCAGTACTTC. It translates to CASSLFTAGTSYEQYF.

This clone was observed at least ten times. The genes are TRBV19 and TRBJ1-1; no clear D. V lost 5 bases and J 2 bases, leaving 6 bases between the germline ends. The germline gives CDR1 LNHDA, CDR2 SQIVND (reference sequence). This CDR3 has 12 amino acids. In nucleotides, the CDR3 is TGTGCCAGTAGTGCAGACAACACTGAAGCTTTCTTT. It yields the protein CASSADNTEAFF. The full variable domain, in which reference TRBV19 and TRBJ1-1 provide the parts outside the CDR3, is DGGITQSPKYLFRKEGQNVTLSCEQNLNHDAMYWYRQDPGQGLRLIYYSQIVNDFQKGDIAEGYSVSREKKESFPLTVTSAQKNPTAFYLCASSADNTEAFFGQGTRLTVV.

J is TRBJ1-2 and V is TRBV5-4; TRBD1 might be the D (5 bases). The CDR3 spans 14 residues. Deletions cut 3 bases from V and 6 bases from J, with 15 bases between. CDR1 and CDR2 from the germline V gene are SGHNT and YYREEE (reference sequence). CDR3 loop: CASSWRGSGDGYTF. The CDR3 DNA follows: TGTGCCAGCAGCTGGAGGGGTTCGGGGGATGGCTACACCTTC. The whole variable domain, filled in from reference TRBV5-4 and TRBJ1-2, reads ETGVTQSPTHLIKTRGQQVTLRCSSQSGHNTVSWYQQALGQGPQFIFQYYREEENGRGNFPPRFSGLQFPNYSSELNVNALELDDSALYLCASSWRGSGDGYTFGSGTRLTVV.

The V gene is TRBV5-1, the J gene TRBJ2-1; TRBD1 might be the D (6 bases). Germline assignment: CDR1 SGHRS and CDR2 YFSETQ. There are 13 residues in the CDR3. The V end lost 4 bases, the J end lost 4 bases, and 9 bases lay between the germline ends. This CDR3 is CASSPDSYNEQFF. The CDR3 DNA is TGCGCCAGCAGCCCGGACAGTTACAATGAGCAGTTCTTC.

The chain links TRBV4-3 to TRBJ2-2; D possibly corresponds to TRBD1 (6 bases). V was clipped by 1 base and J by 3 bases, with 9 bases between them. There are 15 residues in the CDR3. Germline assignment: CDR1 LGHNA and CDR2 YSLEER. The CDR3 DNA is TGCGCCAGCAGCCAAGCGGGACAATACACCGGGGAGCTGTTTTTT. Its translation is CASSQAGQYTGELFF.

The chain employs TRBV10-1 and TRBJ2-5; 11 nucleotides align to TRBD2. Germline trimming cut 6 bases from V and 4 bases from J; bases unmatched to any gene: 7. The CDR3 is 15 residues long. CDR1 is WNHNN, CDR2 SYGVQD, per germline (reference sequence). The CDR3 bases are TGCGCCAGCAGACTTACTAGCGGGAGTTTAGAGACCCAGTACTTC. Translated, it gives CASRLTSGSLETQYF.

This clone was detected many times. The genes are TRBV7-9 and TRBJ2-1; tentatively, D is TRBD1 (5 bases). V lost 5 bases and J lost 0, with 11 bases in between. There are 15 residues in the CDR3. Germline CDR1 is SEHNR and CDR2 is FQNEAQ (reference sequence). CDR3 residues: CASSPTEISYNEQFF. CDR3 bases: TGTGCCAGCAGCCCGACAGAGATCTCCTACAATGAGCAGTTCTTC.

The V gene is TRBV7-9, the J gene TRBJ2-3; D is perhaps TRBD1 or TRBD2 (5 bases each). V dropped 4 bases and J dropped 4 bases, with 15 bases sitting between them. Germline CDR1 and CDR2: SEHNR and FQNEAQ (reference sequence). The CDR3 spans 15 residues. CDR3 sequence reads: CASSSGPPEADTQYF. The CDR3 coding sequence is TGTGCCAGCAGCTCGGGACCGCCGGAGGCAGATACGCAGTATTTT. The full variable domain, completed using reference TRBV7-9 and TRBJ2-3, is DTGVSQNPRHKITKRGQNVTFRCDPISEHNRLYWYRQTLGQGPEFLTYFQNEAQLEKSRLLSDRFSAERPKGSFSTLEIQRTEQGDSAMYLCASSSGPPEADTQYFGPGTRLTVL.

The V gene is TRBV2, the J gene TRBJ2-7; 7 bases are a match to TRBD1. The CDR3 is 14 amino acids. Germline assignment: CDR1 SNHLY and CDR2 FYNNEI. V shed 5 bases and J 7 bases; nucleotides not matched to a gene: 11. In DNA, the CDR3 is TGTGCCAGCAGTTTTTATAGGGGGCCGGGGGAGCAGTACTTC. This encodes CASSFYRGPGEQYF.